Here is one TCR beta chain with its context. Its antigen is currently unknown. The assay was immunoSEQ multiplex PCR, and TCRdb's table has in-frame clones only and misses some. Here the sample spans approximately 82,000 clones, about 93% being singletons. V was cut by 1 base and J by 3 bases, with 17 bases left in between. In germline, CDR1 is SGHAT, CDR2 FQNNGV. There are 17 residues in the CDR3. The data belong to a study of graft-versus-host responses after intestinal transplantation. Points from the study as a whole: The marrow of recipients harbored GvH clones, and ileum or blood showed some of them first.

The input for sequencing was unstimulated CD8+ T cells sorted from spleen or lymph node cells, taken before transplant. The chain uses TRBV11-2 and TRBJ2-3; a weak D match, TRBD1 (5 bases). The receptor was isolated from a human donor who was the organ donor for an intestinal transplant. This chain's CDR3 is CASSLGKGSTGTDTQYF. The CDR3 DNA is TGTGCCAGCAGCTTAGGAAAGGGTAGCACAGGTACAGATACGCAGTATTTT.